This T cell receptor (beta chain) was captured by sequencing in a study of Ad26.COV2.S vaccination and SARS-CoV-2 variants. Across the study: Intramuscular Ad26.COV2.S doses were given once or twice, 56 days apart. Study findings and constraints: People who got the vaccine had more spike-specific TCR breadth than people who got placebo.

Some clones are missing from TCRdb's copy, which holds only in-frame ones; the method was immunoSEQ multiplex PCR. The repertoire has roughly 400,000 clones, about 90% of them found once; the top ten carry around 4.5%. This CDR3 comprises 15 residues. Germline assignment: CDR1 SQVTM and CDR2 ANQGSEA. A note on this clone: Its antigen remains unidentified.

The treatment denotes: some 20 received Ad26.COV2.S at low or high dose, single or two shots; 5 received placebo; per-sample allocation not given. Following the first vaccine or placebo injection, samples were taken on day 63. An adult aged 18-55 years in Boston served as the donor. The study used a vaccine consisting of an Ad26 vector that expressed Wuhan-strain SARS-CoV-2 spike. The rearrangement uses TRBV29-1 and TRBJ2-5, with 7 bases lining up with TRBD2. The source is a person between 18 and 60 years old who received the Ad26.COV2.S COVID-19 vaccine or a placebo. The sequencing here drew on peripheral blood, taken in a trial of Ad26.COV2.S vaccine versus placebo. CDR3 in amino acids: CSVTRGGFWQETQYF. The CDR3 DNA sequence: TGCAGTGTGACACGGGGAGGGTTTTGGCAAGAGACCCAGTACTTC.